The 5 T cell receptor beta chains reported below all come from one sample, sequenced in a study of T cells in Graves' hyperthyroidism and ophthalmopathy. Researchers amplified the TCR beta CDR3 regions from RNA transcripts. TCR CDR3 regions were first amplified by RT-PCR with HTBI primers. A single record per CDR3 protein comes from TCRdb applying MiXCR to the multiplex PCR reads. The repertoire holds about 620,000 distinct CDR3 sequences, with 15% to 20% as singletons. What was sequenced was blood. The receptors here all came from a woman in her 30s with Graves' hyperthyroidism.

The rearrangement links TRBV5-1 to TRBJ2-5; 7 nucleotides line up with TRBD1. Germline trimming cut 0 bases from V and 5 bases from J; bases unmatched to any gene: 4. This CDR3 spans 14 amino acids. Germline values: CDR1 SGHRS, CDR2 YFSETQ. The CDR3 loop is CASSLEGGGETQYF. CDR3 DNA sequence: TGCGCCAGCAGCTTGGAAGGGGGCGGGGAGACCCAGTACTTC.

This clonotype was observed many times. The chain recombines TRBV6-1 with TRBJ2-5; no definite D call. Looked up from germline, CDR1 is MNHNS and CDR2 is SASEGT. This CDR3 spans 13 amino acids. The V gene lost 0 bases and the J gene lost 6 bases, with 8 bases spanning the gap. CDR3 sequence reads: CASSEALPKTQYF. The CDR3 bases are TGTGCCAGCAGTGAAGCGCTTCCGAAGACCCAGTACTTC.

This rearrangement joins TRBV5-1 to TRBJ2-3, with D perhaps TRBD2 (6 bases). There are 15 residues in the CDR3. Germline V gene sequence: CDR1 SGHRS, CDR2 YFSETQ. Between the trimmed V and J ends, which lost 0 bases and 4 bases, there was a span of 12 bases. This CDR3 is CASSLARGGADTQYF. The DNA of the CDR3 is TGCGCCAGCAGCTTGGCAAGGGGCGGGGCAGATACGCAGTATTTT.

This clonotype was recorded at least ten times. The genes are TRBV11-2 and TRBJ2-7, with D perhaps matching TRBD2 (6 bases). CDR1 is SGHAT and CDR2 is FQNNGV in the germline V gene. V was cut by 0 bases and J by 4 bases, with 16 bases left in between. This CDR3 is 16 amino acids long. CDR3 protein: CASSLEGWAGTYEQYF. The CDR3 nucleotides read TGTGCCAGCAGCTTAGAGGGCTGGGCGGGAACTTACGAGCAGTACTTC. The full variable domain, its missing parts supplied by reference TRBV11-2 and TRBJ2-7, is EAGVAQSPRYKIIEKRQSVAFWCNPISGHATLYWYQQILGQGPKLLIQFQNNGVVDDSQLPKDRFSAERLKGVDSTLKIQPAKLEDSAVYLCASSLEGWAGTYEQYFGPGTRLTVT.

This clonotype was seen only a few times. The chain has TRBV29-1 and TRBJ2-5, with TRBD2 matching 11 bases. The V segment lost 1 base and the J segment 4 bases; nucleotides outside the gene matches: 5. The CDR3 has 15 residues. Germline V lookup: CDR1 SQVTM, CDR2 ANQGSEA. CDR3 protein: CSVEVLAGGVETQYF. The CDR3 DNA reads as TGCAGCGTTGAAGTCCTAGCGGGAGGAGTAGAGACCCAGTACTTC.